The TCR beta chain under discussion was sequenced for a study of CD8+ T cells in alopecia areata. Study outcomes and limitations: Higher clonality was seen in lesional scalp than in normal scalp, especially in alopecia totalis/universalis. Many expanded lesional clones persisted in scalp and blood during tofacitinib.

The V gene's germline CDR1 is SGHTA and CDR2 FQGNSA. V lost 5 bases, J lost 6 bases, and 6 bases stayed unmatched. The CDR3 length is 17 residues. A note on this clone: The antigen remains undetermined.

Extracted from the samples, RNA was reverse transcribed into cDNA to serve as the sequencing template. Libraries were prepared by immunoSEQ multiplex PCR; TCRdb keeps only in-frame clonotypes and omits some of them. Of about 76,000 clones in the sample, 60% to 70% were seen once. This sample's treatment: oral pan-JAK inhibitor, 5-10 mg twice daily. The sample was CD8+ T cells sorted from blood, taken at week 24, from a patient treated with tofacitinib. The TCR comes from a human donor with alopecia areata. The gene calls are TRBV7-2 and TRBJ2-2; TRBD2 matches at 16 bases. CDR3 region: CASSPGLAGGPPGELFF. CDR3 sequence (DNA): TGTGCCAGCAGCCCGGGACTAGCGGGGGGGCCCCCCGGGGAGCTGTTTTTT.